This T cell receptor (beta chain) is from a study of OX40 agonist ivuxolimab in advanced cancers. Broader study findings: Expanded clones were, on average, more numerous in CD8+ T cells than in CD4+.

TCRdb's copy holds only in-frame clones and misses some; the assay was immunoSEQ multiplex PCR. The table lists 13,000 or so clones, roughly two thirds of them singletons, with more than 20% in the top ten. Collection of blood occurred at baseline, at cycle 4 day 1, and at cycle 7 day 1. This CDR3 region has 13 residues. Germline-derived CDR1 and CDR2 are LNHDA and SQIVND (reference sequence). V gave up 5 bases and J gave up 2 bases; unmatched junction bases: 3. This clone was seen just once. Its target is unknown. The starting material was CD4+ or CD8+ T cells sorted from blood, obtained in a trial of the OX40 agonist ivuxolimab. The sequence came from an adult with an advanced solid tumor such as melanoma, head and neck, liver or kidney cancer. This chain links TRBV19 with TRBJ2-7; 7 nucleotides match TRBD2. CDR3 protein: CASSAGTTYEQYF. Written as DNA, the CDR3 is TGTGCCAGTAGTGCAGGGACTACCTACGAGCAGTACTTC. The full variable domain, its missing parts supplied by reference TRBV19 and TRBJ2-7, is DGGITQSPKYLFRKEGQNVTLSCEQNLNHDAMYWYRQDPGQGLRLIYYSQIVNDFQKGDIAEGYSVSREKKESFPLTVTSAQKNPTAFYLCASSAGTTYEQYFGPGTRLTVT.